The 6 T cell receptor beta chains listed next were all sequenced from one sample in a study of neoadjuvant nivolumab and ipilimumab in lung cancer. The protocol was immunoSEQ multiplex PCR, while the TCRdb copy is restricted to in-frame clones and leaves out a portion. The repertoire holds tens of thousands of clones, with around 89% as singletons. The sample consisted of blood, taken before neoadjuvant nivolumab, alone or with ipilimumab. The receptors were sampled from an adult with non-small cell lung cancer. Some clones in this sample may be carry-over from other donors' samples.

V and J are TRBV7-2 and TRBJ1-2; TRBD1 aligns across 7 bases. The germline CDR1 and CDR2 sequences are SGHTA and FQGNSA. J lost 8 bases, V lost 1 base, and 13 bases had no gene match. CDR3 length equals 16 residues. Here the CDR3 DNA reads TGTGCCAGCAGCTTAGACCCGACAGGGTTCACGAAAGGCTACACCTTC. It encodes CASSLDPTGFTKGYTF. The full variable domain, its missing parts supplied by reference TRBV7-2 and TRBJ1-2, is GAGVSQSPSNKVTEKGKDVELRCDPISGHTALYWYRQSLGQGLEFLIYFQGNSAPDKSGLPSDRFSAERTGGSVSTLTIQRTQQEDSAVYLCASSLDPTGFTKGYTFGSGTRLTVV.

This clone was seen only once. The J gene is TRBJ1-5, the V gene TRBV7-9; no definite D call. Germline CDR1 reads SEHNR; CDR2 reads FQNEAQ (reference sequence). V was pared by 1 base and J by 6 bases, with 4 bases between. This CDR3 has 12 residues. The CDR3 loop reads CASSLGSQPQHF. The CDR3 nucleotides read TGTGCCAGCAGCTTAGGCAGTCAGCCCCAGCATTTT.

The chain links TRBV2 to TRBJ1-5; D might be TRBD1 (5 bases). With 3 bases removed from V and 6 bases from J, the gap between germline ends came to 9 bases. The CDR3 has 13 amino acids. From germline, CDR1 is SNHLY and CDR2 FYNNEI. DNA for the CDR3: TGTGCCAGCAGTGACAGGGAGGGTCAGCCCCAGCATTTT. This codes for CASSDREGQPQHF. The whole variable domain, remainder taken from reference TRBV2 and TRBJ1-5, is EPEVTQTPSHQVTQMGQEVILRCVPISNHLYFYWYRQILGQKVEFLVSFYNNEISEKSEIFDDQFSVERPDGSNFTLKIRSTKLEDSAMYFCASSDREGQPQHFGDGTRLSIL.

The gene calls are TRBV7-2 and TRBJ2-3; no clear D. Germline V gives CDR1 SGHTA, CDR2 FQGNSA. Trimming removed 3 bases from V and 0 bases from J, with 10 bases in between. This CDR3 has 15 amino acids. As DNA, the CDR3 is TGTGCCAGCAGCTTCGCTGGCCAGAGCACAGATACGCAGTATTTT. As protein: CASSFAGQSTDTQYF.

The chain joins TRBV9 to TRBJ2-3, with TRBD2 matching 8 bases. Trimming at V came to 0 bases and at J to 4 bases, leaving 4 bases not matched to a gene. The germline CDR1 and CDR2 sequences are SGDLS and YYNGEE. This CDR3 contains 15 residues. The CDR3 sequence is CASSVAGGPPDTQYF. CDR3 coding DNA: TGTGCCAGCAGCGTAGCGGGAGGGCCGCCAGATACGCAGTATTTT.

The chain uses TRBV29-1 and TRBJ2-1; D could derive from TRBD1 or TRBD2 (5 bases each). The CDR3 consists of 15 residues. Trimming removed 3 bases at V and 7 bases at J, with 19 bases between. Germline lookup yields CDR1 SQVTM and CDR2 ANQGSEA. CDR3 sequence: CSVEGRLRGANEQFF. The CDR3 nucleotides read TGCAGCGTTGAGGGGAGACTCAGAGGGGCGAATGAGCAGTTCTTC.